Listed below are T cell receptor beta chains from one sample, sequenced in a study of control samples from healthy donors and cancer patients. The data were produced by immunoSEQ multiplex PCR, yet TCRdb's version contains in-frame clones alone and is incomplete. This table has around 120,000 clones, around 87% appearing once. Material: blood. The source of these receptors is a man aged 35 to 55 in good health. CDR3s include the opening cysteine and the closing phenylalanine or tryptophan. Each record gives: J gene, clone size, D gene, V gene, CDR3 DNA, CDR3 protein. The D gene is left open where the match is weak. Size is omitted from some rows. Given values are once, few, many or a class for expanded clones.

>TRBJ1-1|.|.|TRBV9
TGTGCCAGCAGCCGGAGTTCAACCGGGGTGAACACTGAAGCTTTCTTT
CASSRSSTGVNTEAFF
>TRBJ1-1|.|.|TRBV6-1
TGTGCCAGCAGTGAGGACAGAGTGAACACTGAAGCTTTCTTT
CASSEDRVNTEAFF
>TRBJ1-6|.|.|TRBV3-1/TRBV3-2
TGTGCCAGCAGCCAAGGTCCCTTCCCTCCAGGGGCTATATGGCCCCTCCACTTT
CASSQGPFPPGAIWPLHF
>TRBJ1-4|.|TRBD1|TRBV9
TGTGCCAGCAGCGTAGGTGGGACAGGGGTTGAAAAACTGTTTTTT
CASSVGGTGVEKLFF
>TRBJ2-4|.|TRBD2|TRBV6-6
TGTGCCAGCAGCTCCGGGACTAGCCCCATTCAGTACTTC
CASSSGTSPIQYF
>TRBJ1-1|.|TRBD1|TRBV5-6
TGTGCCAGCAGCGTGGGACAGGGGTGGGACACTGAAGCTTTCTTT
CASSVGQGWDTEAFF
>TRBJ2-7|.|.|TRBV9
TGTGCCAGCAGCGTAGGGGGCAGCCTGACCTACGAGCAGTACTTC
CASSVGGSLTYEQYF
>TRBJ2-2|.|.|TRBV21-1
TGTGCCAGCAGCCCTACAGGTCCGGGGGAGCTGTTTTTT
CASSPTGPGELFF
>TRBJ2-7|.|.|TRBV11-3
TGTGCCAGCAGCCGGTTGACAGCCTGGTACGAGCAGTACTTC
CASSRLTAWYEQYF
>TRBJ2-2|.|TRBD1|TRBV24-1
TGTGCCACCAGTGGCCTAGGGGGACAGGGGGTCACCGGGGAGCTGTTTTTT
CATSGLGGQGVTGELFF
>TRBJ1-5|once|.|TRBV30
TGTGCCTGGAGTGTACCAGGGATACAGCCCCAGCATTTT
CAWSVPGIQPQHF
>TRBJ2-3|few|.|TRBV7-6
TGTGCCAGCAGCTTAACGGGGGCGGGGTATGATACGCAGTATTTT
CASSLTGAGYDTQYF
>TRBJ2-7|.|.|TRBV6-6
TGTGCCAGCAGCAGCCCGCAGGGGCCAAGCTCCTACGAGCAGTACTTC
CASSSPQGPSSYEQYF
>TRBJ2-5|.|TRBD2|TRBV6-2/TRBV6-3
TGTGCCAGCAGTTACGAGATGCGGGGGTTGAGAGAGACCCAGTACTTC
CASSYEMRGLRETQYF
>TRBJ2-5|.|.|TRBV13
TGTGCCAGCAGCTTAGGCCGGGCGGTAGAGACCCAGTACTTC
CASSLGRAVETQYF
>TRBJ2-1|.|TRBD2|TRBV7-2
TGTGCCAGCAGCTCCTACACCTGGGGTAGCGGGCCCTACAATGAGCAGTTCTTC
CASSSYTWGSGPYNEQFF
>TRBJ1-2|once|TRBD1|TRBV7-3
TGTGCCAGCAGCCCTCGTGGGGACAGAATTAACTATGGCTACACCTTC
CASSPRGDRINYGYTF
>TRBJ1-4|.|TRBD1|TRBV20-1
TGCAGTGCGACAGGGGACGAAAAACTGTTTTTT
CSATGDEKLFF
>TRBJ1-6|.|.|TRBV30
TGTGCCTGGAGTCTCGTTCGATCCTATAATTCACCCCTCCACTTT
CAWSLVRSYNSPLHF
>TRBJ1-5|once|.|TRBV5-6
TGTGCCAGCAGCTCCCGCGGCCTGGGTGGTCAGCCCCAGCATTTT
CASSSRGLGGQPQHF
>TRBJ2-5|.|TRBD2|TRBV29-1
TGCAGCCTAACCCCAGACGGACTAGCCGGCCAAGAGACCCAGTACTTC
CSLTPDGLAGQETQYF
>TRBJ1-2|.|TRBD1|TRBV12-3/TRBV12-4
TGTGCCAGCACCCGGGACAGGGGGCGAGGCTACACCTTC
CASTRDRGRGYTF
>TRBJ2-7|.|.|TRBV30
TGTGCCTGGAGTGTACCGGTTAGCGGACCCTACGAGCAGTACTTC
CAWSVPVSGPYEQYF
>TRBJ2-1|.|.|TRBV2
TGTGCCAGCAGTGTTTCGGGACGGTTAAACAATGAGCAGTTCTTC
CASSVSGRLNNEQFF
>TRBJ1-5|.|TRBD1|TRBV7-2
TGTGCCAGCACTCCTGACAGGGAAGAGCCCCAGCATTTT
CASTPDREEPQHF
>TRBJ2-3|.|.|TRBV7-9
TGTGCCAGCAGCCCTCCGGGACTCGCCCCCGCAGATACGCAGTATTTT
CASSPPGLAPADTQYF